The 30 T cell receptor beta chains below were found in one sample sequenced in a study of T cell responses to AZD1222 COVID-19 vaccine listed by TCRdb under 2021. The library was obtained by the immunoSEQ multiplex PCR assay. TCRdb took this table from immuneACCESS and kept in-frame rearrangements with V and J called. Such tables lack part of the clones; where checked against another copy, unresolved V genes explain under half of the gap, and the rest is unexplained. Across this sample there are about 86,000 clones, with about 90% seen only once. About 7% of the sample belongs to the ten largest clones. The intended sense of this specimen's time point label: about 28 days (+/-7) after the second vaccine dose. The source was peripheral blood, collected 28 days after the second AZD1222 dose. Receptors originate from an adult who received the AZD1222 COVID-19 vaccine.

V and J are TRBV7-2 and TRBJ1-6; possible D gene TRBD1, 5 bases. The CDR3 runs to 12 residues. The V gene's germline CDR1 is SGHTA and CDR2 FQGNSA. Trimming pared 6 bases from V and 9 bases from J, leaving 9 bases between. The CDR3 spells CASRPGGSPLHF. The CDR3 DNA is TGTGCCAGCAGACCCGGGGGTTCACCCCTCCACTTT.

Here the CDR3 reads CASSFRQFEKLFF. The CDR3 DNA reads as TGCGCCAGCAGCTTTAGACAGTTTGAAAAACTGTTTTTT. This rearrangement joins TRBV5-1 to TRBJ1-4; a possible D gene is TRBD1 (5 bases). V gave up 2 bases and J gave up 7 bases, with 9 bases separating them. Germline values: CDR1 SGHRS, CDR2 YFSETQ. This CDR3 has 13 residues.

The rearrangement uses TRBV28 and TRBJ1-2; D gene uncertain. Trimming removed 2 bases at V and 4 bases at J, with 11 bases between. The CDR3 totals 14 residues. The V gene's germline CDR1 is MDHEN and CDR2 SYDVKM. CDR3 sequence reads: CASSLDESVYGYTF. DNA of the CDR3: TGTGCCAGCAGTTTAGACGAGAGCGTCTATGGCTACACCTTC.

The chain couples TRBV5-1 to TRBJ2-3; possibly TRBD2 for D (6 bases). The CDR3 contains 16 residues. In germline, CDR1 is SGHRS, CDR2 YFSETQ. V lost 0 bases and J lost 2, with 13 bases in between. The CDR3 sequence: CASSLVVRGTTDTQYF. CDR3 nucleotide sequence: TGCGCCAGCAGCTTGGTGGTTCGCGGGACCACAGATACGCAGTATTTT.

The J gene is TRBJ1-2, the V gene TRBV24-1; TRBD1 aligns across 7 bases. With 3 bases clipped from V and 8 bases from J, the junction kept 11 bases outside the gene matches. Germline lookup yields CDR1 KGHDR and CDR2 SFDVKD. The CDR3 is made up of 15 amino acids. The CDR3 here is CATSDPRVRGSGYTF. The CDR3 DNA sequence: TGTGCCACCAGTGATCCCCGGGTCAGGGGGTCCGGCTACACCTTC.

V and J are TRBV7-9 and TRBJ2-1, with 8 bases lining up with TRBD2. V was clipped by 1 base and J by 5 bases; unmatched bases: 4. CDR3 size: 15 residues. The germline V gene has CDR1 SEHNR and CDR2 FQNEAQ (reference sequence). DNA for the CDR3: TGTGCCAGCAGCTTAGGGCCGGGAGGGAACAATGAGCAGTTCTTC. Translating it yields CASSLGPGGNNEQFF.

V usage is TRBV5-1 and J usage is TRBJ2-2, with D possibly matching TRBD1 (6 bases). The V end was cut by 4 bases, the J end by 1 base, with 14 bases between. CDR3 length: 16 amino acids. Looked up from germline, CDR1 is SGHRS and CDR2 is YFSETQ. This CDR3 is CASSPDAGVNTGELFF. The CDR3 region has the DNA TGCGCCAGCAGCCCGGACGCAGGGGTGAACACCGGGGAGCTGTTTTTT.

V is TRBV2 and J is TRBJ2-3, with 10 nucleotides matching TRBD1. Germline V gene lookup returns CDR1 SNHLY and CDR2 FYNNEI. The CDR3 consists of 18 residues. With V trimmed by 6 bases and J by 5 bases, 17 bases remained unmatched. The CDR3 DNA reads TGTGCCAGCAGACACACGTATTCCGGGACAGGGGTCGGAGATACGCAGTATTTT. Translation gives CASRHTYSGTGVGDTQYF.

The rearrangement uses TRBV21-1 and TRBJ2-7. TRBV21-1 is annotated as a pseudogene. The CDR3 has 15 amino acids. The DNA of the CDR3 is TGTGCCAGCAGCTGGGGGGCCCTCGGGTCCTACGAGCAGTACTTC. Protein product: CASSWGALGSYEQYF.

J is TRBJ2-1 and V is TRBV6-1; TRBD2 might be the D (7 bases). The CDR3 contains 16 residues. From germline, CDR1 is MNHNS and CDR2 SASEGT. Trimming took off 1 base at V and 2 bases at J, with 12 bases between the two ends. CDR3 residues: CASSEGGGGTYNEQFF. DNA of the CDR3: TGTGCCAGCAGTGAAGGAGGGGGGGGCACCTACAATGAGCAGTTCTTC.

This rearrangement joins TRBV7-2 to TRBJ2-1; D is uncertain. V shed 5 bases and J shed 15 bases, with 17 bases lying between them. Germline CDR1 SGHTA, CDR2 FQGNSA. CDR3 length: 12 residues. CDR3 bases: TGTGCCAGCAGCAGATCGGCAGCTAGGGTGTTCTTC. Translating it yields CASSRSAARVFF.

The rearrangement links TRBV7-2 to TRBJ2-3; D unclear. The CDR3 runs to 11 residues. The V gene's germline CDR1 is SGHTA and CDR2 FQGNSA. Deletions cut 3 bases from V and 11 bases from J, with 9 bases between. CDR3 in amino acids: CASSFWWEQYF. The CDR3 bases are TGTGCCAGCAGCTTTTGGTGGGAGCAGTATTTT.

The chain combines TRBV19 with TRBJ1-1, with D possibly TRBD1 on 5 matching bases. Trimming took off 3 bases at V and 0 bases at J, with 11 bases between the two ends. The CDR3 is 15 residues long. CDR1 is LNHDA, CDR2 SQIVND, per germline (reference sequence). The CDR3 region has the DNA TGTGCCAGTAGTATCTGGCAGGGAATGAACACTGAAGCTTTCTTT. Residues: CASSIWQGMNTEAFF.

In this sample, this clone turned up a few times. CDR3 in DNA: TGTGCCAGCAGTGAAAGGACCCGGGAAAAACCTGAAGCTTTCTTT. Its translation is CASSERTREKPEAFF. The genes are TRBV6-1 and TRBJ1-1; D is unclear. CDR1 is MNHNS, CDR2 SASEGT, per germline. The V end was cut by 2 bases, the J end by 6 bases, with 16 bases between. The CDR3 has 15 amino acids.

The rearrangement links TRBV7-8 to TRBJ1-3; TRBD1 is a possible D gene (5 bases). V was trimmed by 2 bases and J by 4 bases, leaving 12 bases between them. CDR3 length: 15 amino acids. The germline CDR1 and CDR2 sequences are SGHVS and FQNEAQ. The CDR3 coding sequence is TGTGCCAGCAGCTTATTTCCAGGGAACGGAAACACCATATATTTT. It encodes CASSLFPGNGNTIYF. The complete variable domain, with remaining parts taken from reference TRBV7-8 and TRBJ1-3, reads GAGVSQSPRYKVAKRGQDVALRCDPISGHVSLFWYQQALGQGPEFLTYFQNEAQLDKSGLPSDRFFAERPEGSVSTLKIQRTQQEDSAVYLCASSLFPGNGNTIYFGEGSWLTVV.

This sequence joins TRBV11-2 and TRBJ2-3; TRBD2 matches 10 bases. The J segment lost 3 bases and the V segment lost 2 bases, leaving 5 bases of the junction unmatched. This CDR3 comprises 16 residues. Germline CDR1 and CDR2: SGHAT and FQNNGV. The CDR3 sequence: CASSLLASGSTDTQYF. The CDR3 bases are TGTGCCAGCAGCTTATTGGCTAGCGGGAGTACAGATACGCAGTATTTT. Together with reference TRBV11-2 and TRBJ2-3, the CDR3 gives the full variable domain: EAGVAQSPRYKIIEKRQSVAFWCNPISGHATLYWYQQILGQGPKLLIQFQNNGVVDDSQLPKDRFSAERLKGVDSTLKIQPAKLEDSAVYLCASSLLASGSTDTQYFGPGTRLTVL.

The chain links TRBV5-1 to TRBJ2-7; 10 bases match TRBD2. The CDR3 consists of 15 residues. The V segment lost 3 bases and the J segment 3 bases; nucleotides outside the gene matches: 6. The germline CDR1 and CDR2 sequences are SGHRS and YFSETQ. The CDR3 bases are TGCGCCAGCAGCTCCGGGACTAGCGACTACTACGAGCAGTACTTC. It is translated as CASSSGTSDYYEQYF.

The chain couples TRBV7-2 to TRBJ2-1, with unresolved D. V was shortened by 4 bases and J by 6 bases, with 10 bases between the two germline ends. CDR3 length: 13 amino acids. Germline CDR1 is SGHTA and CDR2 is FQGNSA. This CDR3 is CASSYRAINEQFF. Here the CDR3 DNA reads TGTGCCAGCAGCTACCGGGCCATCAATGAGCAGTTCTTC. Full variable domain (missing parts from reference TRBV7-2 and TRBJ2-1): GAGVSQSPSNKVTEKGKDVELRCDPISGHTALYWYRQSLGQGLEFLIYFQGNSAPDKSGLPSDRFSAERTGGSVSTLTIQRTQQEDSAVYLCASSYRAINEQFFGPGTRLTVL.

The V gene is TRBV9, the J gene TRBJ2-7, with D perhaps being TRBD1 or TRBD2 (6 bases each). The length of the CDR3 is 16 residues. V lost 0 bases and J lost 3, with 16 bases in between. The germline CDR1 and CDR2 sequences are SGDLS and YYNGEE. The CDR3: CASSVGEVWGLYEQYF. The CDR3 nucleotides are TGTGCCAGCAGCGTAGGGGAGGTTTGGGGGCTCTACGAGCAGTACTTC.

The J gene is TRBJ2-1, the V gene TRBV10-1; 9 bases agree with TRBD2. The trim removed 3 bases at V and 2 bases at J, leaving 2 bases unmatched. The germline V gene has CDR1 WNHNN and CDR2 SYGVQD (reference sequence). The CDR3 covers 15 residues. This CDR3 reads CASSDSGSPYNEQFF. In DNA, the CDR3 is TGCGCCAGCAGTGATAGCGGGAGCCCCTACAATGAGCAGTTCTTC.

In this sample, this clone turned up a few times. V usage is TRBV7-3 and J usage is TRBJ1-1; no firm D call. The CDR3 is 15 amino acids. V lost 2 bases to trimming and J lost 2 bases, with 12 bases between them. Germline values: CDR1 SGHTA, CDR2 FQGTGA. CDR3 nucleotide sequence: TGTGCCAGCAGCTTACAAACGGGTCCCAACACTGAAGCTTTCTTT. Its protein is CASSLQTGPNTEAFF.

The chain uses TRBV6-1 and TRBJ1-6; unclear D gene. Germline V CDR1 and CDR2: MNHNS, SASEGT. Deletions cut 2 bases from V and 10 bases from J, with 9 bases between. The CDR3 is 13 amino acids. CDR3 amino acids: CASSEQVDSPLHF. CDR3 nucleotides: TGTGCCAGCAGTGAACAGGTTGACTCACCCCTCCACTTT.

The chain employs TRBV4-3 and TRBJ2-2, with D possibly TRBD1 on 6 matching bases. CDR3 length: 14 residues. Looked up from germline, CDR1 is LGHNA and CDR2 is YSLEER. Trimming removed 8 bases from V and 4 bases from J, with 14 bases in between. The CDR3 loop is CASSQGLPTGELFF. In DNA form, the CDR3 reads TGCGCCAGCTCACAGGGTCTCCCCACCGGGGAGCTGTTTTTT.

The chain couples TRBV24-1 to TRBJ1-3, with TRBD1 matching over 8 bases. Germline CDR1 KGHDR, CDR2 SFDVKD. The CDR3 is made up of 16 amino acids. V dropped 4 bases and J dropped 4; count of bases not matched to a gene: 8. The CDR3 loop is CATSEGDRRNGNTIYF. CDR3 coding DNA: TGTGCCACCAGTGAGGGGGACAGGAGAAACGGAAACACCATATATTTT.

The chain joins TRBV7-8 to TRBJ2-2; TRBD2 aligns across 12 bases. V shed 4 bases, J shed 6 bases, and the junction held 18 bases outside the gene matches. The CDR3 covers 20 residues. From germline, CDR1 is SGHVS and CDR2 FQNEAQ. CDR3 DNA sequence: TGTGCCAGCAGCTCTACGCGGCTAGCGGGAGGGGCAGGTTTGGCCGGGGAGCTGTTTTTT. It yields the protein CASSSTRLAGGAGLAGELFF.

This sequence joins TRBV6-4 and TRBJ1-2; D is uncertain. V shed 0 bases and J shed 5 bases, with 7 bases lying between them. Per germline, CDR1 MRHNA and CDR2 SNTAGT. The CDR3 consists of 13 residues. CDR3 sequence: CASSDSGWYGYTF. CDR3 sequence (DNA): TGTGCCAGCAGTGACTCGGGTTGGTATGGCTACACCTTC.

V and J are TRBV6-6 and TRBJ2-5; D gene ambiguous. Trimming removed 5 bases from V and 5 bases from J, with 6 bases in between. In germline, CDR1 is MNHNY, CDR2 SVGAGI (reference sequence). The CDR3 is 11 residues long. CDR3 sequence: CASSASETQYF. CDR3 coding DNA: TGTGCCAGCAGTGCCTCGGAGACCCAGTACTTC.

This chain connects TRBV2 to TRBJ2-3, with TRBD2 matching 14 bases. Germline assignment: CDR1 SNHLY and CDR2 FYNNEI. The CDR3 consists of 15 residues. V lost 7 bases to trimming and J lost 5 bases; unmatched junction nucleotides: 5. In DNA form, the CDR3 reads TGTGCCAGCACCGGGACTAGCGGGAGAGGAGATACGCAGTATTTT. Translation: CASTGTSGRGDTQYF. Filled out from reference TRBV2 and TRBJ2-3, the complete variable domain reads EPEVTQTPSHQVTQMGQEVILRCVPISNHLYFYWYRQILGQKVEFLVSFYNNEISEKSEIFDDQFSVERPDGSNFTLKIRSTKLEDSAMYFCASTGTSGRGDTQYFGPGTRLTVL.

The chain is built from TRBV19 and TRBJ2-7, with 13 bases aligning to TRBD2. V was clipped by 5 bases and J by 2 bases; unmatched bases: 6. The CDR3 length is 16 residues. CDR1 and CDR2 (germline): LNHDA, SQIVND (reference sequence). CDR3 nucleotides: TGTGCCAGTAGTTCTCCGGGACTAGCGGGAACCTACGAGCAGTACTTC. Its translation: CASSSPGLAGTYEQYF. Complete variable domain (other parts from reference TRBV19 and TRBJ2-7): DGGITQSPKYLFRKEGQNVTLSCEQNLNHDAMYWYRQDPGQGLRLIYYSQIVNDFQKGDIAEGYSVSREKKESFPLTVTSAQKNPTAFYLCASSSPGLAGTYEQYFGPGTRLTVT.

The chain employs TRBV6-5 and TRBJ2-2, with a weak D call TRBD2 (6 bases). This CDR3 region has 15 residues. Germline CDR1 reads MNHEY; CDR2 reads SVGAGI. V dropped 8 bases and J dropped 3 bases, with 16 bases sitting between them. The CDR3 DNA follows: TGTGCCAGCCAAAGGGAGGCCCTCCACACCGGGGAGCTGTTTTTT. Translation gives CASQREALHTGELFF.